Described below is a single T cell receptor beta chain sequence and its context. These data belong to a study of blood T cell repertoires in COVID-19. Study background: Samples of COVID-19 (acute and convalescent) were obtained from the United States, Italy and Spain. Sample material is recorded as cDNA or gDNA derived from T cells, B-cell-depleted T cells, or PBMCs.

Patients from Seattle were sampled longitudinally, starting during active infection. Per the authors' pipeline: Reference gene primer amplification yielded estimated nucleated cell counts. Measured with immunoSEQ multiplex PCR; TCRdb has only the in-frame clones, and not every one. The DNA gave D and trimming, while V, J and clone size come from that table. The sample yields roughly 150,000 clones, 93% seen once. The CDR3 contains 14 residues. Deletions cut 7 bases from V and 0 bases from J, with 12 bases between. Per the germline V gene, CDR1 is MNHEY and CDR2 is SMNVEV (reference sequence). The chain links TRBV27 to TRBJ1-1; maybe TRBD1 (6 bases). The sequence was collected from a woman aged 60 to 75 with COVID-19, enrolled during active disease. Sequencing was carried out using peripheral blood. CDR3 protein: CASKPQGVNTEAFF. DNA for the CDR3: TGTGCCAGCAAACCACAGGGCGTGAACACTGAAGCTTTCTTT.